The 8 T cell receptor beta chains below were found in one sample sequenced in a study of T cells in Graves' hyperthyroidism and ophthalmopathy. Amplified TCR beta CDR3 regions came from RNA transcripts. In the first-round RT-PCR of the TCR CDR3, the HTBI primer set was used. TCRdb independently ran MiXCR on the multiplex PCR reads; one entry per CDR3 protein. Of about 640,000 distinct CDR3 sequences listed, around 20% are singletons. Sequences were obtained from blood. All receptors come from a man aged 25-45 years with Graves' ophthalmopathy.

This clonotype was detected a few times. The V gene is TRBV28, the J gene TRBJ2-7; 8 bases match TRBD2. The CDR3 is made up of 15 amino acids. After removal of 1 base from V and 5 bases from J, the junction contained 7 bases not matched to a gene. The germline V gene has CDR1 MDHEN and CDR2 SYDVKM. CDR3 sequence: CASSLSAGGRHEQYF. The CDR3 DNA reads TGTGCCAGCAGTTTATCGGCGGGAGGCAGGCACGAGCAGTACTTC.

This clonotype was detected only a few times. J is TRBJ2-1 and V is TRBV12-3 or TRBV12-4; 9 bases match TRBD1. The V gene end was trimmed by 8 bases and the J gene end by 5 bases; junction bases not matched to a gene: 4. The CDR3 covers 13 residues. The CDR3 DNA reads TGTGCCAGCCGATGGACAGGGGACAATGAGCAGTTCTTC. The encoded protein is CASRWTGDNEQFF.

The sample holds a few counts of this clonotype. The V gene is TRBV27, the J gene TRBJ2-1; D ambiguous. The CDR3 length is 14 residues. CDR1 MNHEY and CDR2 SMNVEV come from the germline V gene (reference sequence). The V and J ends lost 4 bases and 6 bases respectively, with 13 bases between them. CDR3 sequence reads: CASSSNLGLNEQFF. CDR3 DNA: TGTGCCAGCAGTTCAAATCTCGGTCTCAATGAGCAGTTCTTC.

The table lists this clonotype with many counts. The V gene is TRBV7-8, the J gene TRBJ2-7; 12 bases map to TRBD2. Germline-derived CDR1 and CDR2 are SGHVS and FQNEAQ. V shed 1 base, J shed 4 bases, and the junction held 8 bases outside the gene matches. The CDR3 length is 17 residues. CDR3 nucleotides: TGTGCCAGCAGCTTAGGCAGGGGTACTAGCGGGAGGTACGAGCAGTACTTC. Its protein product is CASSLGRGTSGRYEQYF. The full variable domain, its missing parts supplied by reference TRBV7-8 and TRBJ2-7, is GAGVSQSPRYKVAKRGQDVALRCDPISGHVSLFWYQQALGQGPEFLTYFQNEAQLDKSGLPSDRFFAERPEGSVSTLKIQRTQQEDSAVYLCASSLGRGTSGRYEQYFGPGTRLTVT.

This clonotype was counted once. This may arise from a read error, as a much more abundant clone is one base away. The CDR3 carries no conserved terminal phenylalanine or tryptophan, so it likely arises from a read error. The chain has TRBV11-2 and TRBJ2-5, with D possibly being TRBD1 (5 bases). This CDR3 region has 14 residues. Germline assignment: CDR1 SGHAT and CDR2 FQNNGV. Trimming took 5 bases from V and 1 from J, leaving 11 bases between them. The CDR3 is CASSLVRVQETQYL. The CDR3 DNA reads as TGTGCCAGCAGCCTAGTCAGGGTCCAAGAGACCCAGTACCTC.

The chain uses TRBV6-5 and TRBJ2-5, with TRBD1 matching 10 bases. The CDR3 is 17 amino acids. Germline V gene data show CDR1 as MNHEY and CDR2 as SVGAGI. Trimming removed 2 bases from V and 4 bases from J; junction bases left unmatched: 10. CDR3 nucleotide sequence: TGTGCCAGCAGTTACAGCCAGACAGGGGGCCTGGGAGAGACCCAGTACTTC. Protein sequence: CASSYSQTGGLGETQYF.

The J gene is TRBJ2-7, the V gene TRBV10-3; a possible D gene is TRBD2 (7 bases). The CDR3 spans 13 residues. Deletions cut 10 bases from V and 5 bases from J, with 18 bases between. Germline loops: CDR1 ENHRY, CDR2 SYGVKD. The CDR3 sequence is CATRRGGVNEQYF. In nucleotides, the CDR3 is TGTGCCACCCGAAGAGGGGGGGTAAACGAGCAGTACTTC.

This clonotype was seen a handful of times. The chain combines TRBV20-1 with TRBJ2-7; TRBD2 matches 8 bases. From germline, CDR1 is DFQATT and CDR2 SNEGSKA (reference sequence). The trim removed 1 base at V and 4 bases at J, leaving 9 bases unmatched. The CDR3 sequence is 15 residues long. CDR3 loop: CSARVGTSSLYEQYF. The CDR3 nucleotides are TGCAGTGCTAGAGTGGGGACTAGTTCGTTGTACGAGCAGTACTTC.